The sequence of this T cell receptor beta chain was determined in a study of PD-L1 blockade in urothelial cancer. Overall study context: Atezolizumab (1,200 mg intravenously every 3 weeks) began around 2014 for patients. Of prior chemotherapy regimens, patients had received between 0 and 3.

This CDR3 region has 14 residues. Germline CDR1 is SEHNR and CDR2 is FQNEAQ (reference sequence). Trimming removed 4 bases at V and 3 bases at J, with 12 bases between. On this clone: The antigen is undetermined.

Sequencing used immunoSEQ multiplex PCR; TCRdb keeps in-frame clones, though not all of them. The top ten clones hold 16% of a sample with more than 40,000 clones, approximately 86% of them seen once. Regarding the study as a whole: Patients with below-median pretreatment blood clonality survived longer.

This material consisted of PBMCs, taken around atezolizumab (anti-PD-L1) treatment. The gene calls are TRBV7-9 and TRBJ2-5; maybe TRBD1 (6 bases). This clonotype originated in a man in his 60s with urothelial cancer. The CDR3 sequence is CASSSRRTEETQYF. For the CDR3, the DNA is TGTGCCAGCAGCTCCAGGAGGACAGAAGAGACCCAGTACTTC.